Each of the 28 T cell receptor beta chains below was sequenced from the same sample in a study of blood T cell repertoires in COVID-19. Measured with immunoSEQ multiplex PCR; TCRdb has only the in-frame clones, and not every one. This sample has 350,000 to 550,000 clones, with approximately 90% found just once. Sequencing was done on a sample of peripheral blood. The receptors were gathered from a woman aged 25-40 years with acute or convalescent COVID-19.

The chain carries TRBV10-2 and TRBJ2-5; D may be TRBD1 (5 bases). The CDR3 has 14 residues. Per the germline V gene, CDR1 is WSHSY and CDR2 is SAAADI. The V end lost 0 bases, the J end lost 7 bases, and 12 bases lay between the germline ends. The CDR3, as DNA: TGCGCCAGCAGTGAGTCGAAGGGGTTGGTGACCCAGTACTTC. Amino acids: CASSESKGLVTQYF.

The V call is TRBV6-5, the J call TRBJ1-1; tentative D call: TRBD1 (5 bases). Germline-derived CDR1 and CDR2 are MNHEY and SVGAGI. The germline V and J ends were trimmed by 8 bases and 0 bases, with 13 bases remaining between them. The CDR3 is 14 amino acids. In DNA, the CDR3 is TGTGCCAGCTGGTATAGGGGCTTGAACACTGAAGCTTTCTTT. Protein: CASWYRGLNTEAFF.

The chain carries TRBV19 and TRBJ2-5; 11 bases match TRBD2. This CDR3 has 14 residues. V shed 4 bases, J shed 5 bases, and the junction held 3 bases outside the gene matches. Germline V gene lookup returns CDR1 LNHDA and CDR2 SQIVND (reference sequence). CDR3 bases: TGTGCCAGTAGTAGACTAGCGGGGTTGGAGACCCAGTACTTC. Translation gives CASSRLAGLETQYF.

A single count supports this clone. The chain recombines TRBV7-6 with TRBJ2-5, with 10 bases matching TRBD2. With V trimmed by 5 bases and J by 3 bases, 9 bases remained unmatched. Germline V gene sequence: CDR1 SGHVS, CDR2 FNYEAQ. The CDR3 has 16 residues. Written as DNA, the CDR3 is TGTGCCAGCAGCATTCTACTAGCGGGGTCAGAAGAGACCCAGTACTTC. Its translation: CASSILLAGSEETQYF.

V gene TRBV27 combines with J gene TRBJ1-2; weak D call: TRBD1 (6 bases). The germline gives CDR1 MNHEY, CDR2 SMNVEV (reference sequence). Trimming removed 7 bases at V and 4 bases at J, with 13 bases between. The CDR3 is 13 residues long. CDR3 DNA sequence: TGTGCCAGCAAGAGATCAGGGGTCTATGGCTACACCTTC. It translates to CASKRSGVYGYTF.

This chain uses TRBV25-1 with TRBJ2-5, with 7 bases identical to TRBD2. Germline loops: CDR1 MGHDK, CDR2 SYGVNS. Trimming at V came to 6 bases and at J to 1 base, leaving 11 bases not matched to a gene. There are 16 residues in the CDR3. CDR3 nucleotides: TGTGCCAGCAGCGTCAGGGCTAGCGGTGTCCAAGAGACCCAGTACTTC. Translated, it gives CASSVRASGVQETQYF.

DNA of the CDR3: TGCGCCAGCAGCGGCGGGACTTTGGCTAATGAAAAACTGTTTTTT. Translated, it gives CASSGGTLANEKLFF. This chain connects TRBV5-1 to TRBJ1-4; possible D gene TRBD1, 5 bases. The V end was cut by 4 bases, the J end by 3 bases, with 13 bases between. CDR3 length: 15 residues. Germline assignment: CDR1 SGHRS and CDR2 YFSETQ. The full variable domain, rest sourced from reference TRBV5-1 and TRBJ1-4, is KAGVTQTPRYLIKTRGQQVTLSCSPISGHRSVSWYQQTPGQGLQFLFEYFSETQRNKGNFPGRFSGRQFSNSRSEMNVSTLELGDSALYLCASSGGTLANEKLFFGSGTQLSVL.

The chain uses TRBV23-1 and TRBJ1-1, with D unresolved. TRBV23-1 is labeled an ORF, and its function is uncertain. The CDR3 has 15 amino acids. Trimming removed 0 bases at V and 8 bases at J, with 16 bases between. This CDR3 reads CASSQSGREVAEAFF. In DNA, the CDR3 is TGCGCCAGCAGTCAATCGGGAAGGGAGGTAGCCGAAGCTTTCTTT.

The rearrangement links TRBV14 to TRBJ2-3, with no clear D. The ends were cut back, 0 bases at V and 7 bases at J, with 17 bases in the middle. The CDR3 has 16 amino acids. Germline V lookup: CDR1 SGHDN, CDR2 FVKESK. The CDR3 bases are TGTGCCAGCAGCCAAGAACCCCACGGAGCCCGTAATACGCAGTATTTT. This encodes CASSQEPHGARNTQYF. Filled out from reference TRBV14 and TRBJ2-3, the complete variable domain reads EAGVTQFPSHSVIEKGQTVTLRCDPISGHDNLYWYRRVMGKEIKFLLHFVKESKQDESGMPNNRFLAERTGGTYSTLKVQPAELEDSGVYFCASSQEPHGARNTQYFGPGTRLTVL.

This rearrangement joins TRBV2 to TRBJ1-5; TRBD1 matches at 8 bases. Germline V CDR1 and CDR2: SNHLY, FYNNEI. The V and J ends lost 5 bases and 6 bases, in that order; junction bases with no gene match: 6. The CDR3 runs to 14 residues. The CDR3 region is CASSWTGYRQPQHF. The CDR3 DNA reads TGTGCCAGCAGTTGGACAGGGTATCGTCAGCCCCAGCATTTT.

The chain employs TRBV7-2 and TRBJ1-1; D gene unclear. Germline CDR1 reads SGHTA; CDR2 reads FQGNSA. Trimming cost V 4 bases and J 7 bases, with 16 bases left between them. The CDR3 covers 14 residues. The CDR3 DNA reads TGTGCCAGCAGCTCCCGGGGAGGGCCCCTTGAAGCTTTCTTT. Its translation is CASSSRGGPLEAFF.

The chain employs TRBV5-4 and TRBJ2-1; 8 bases match TRBD2. Trimming took 4 bases from V and 3 from J; bases not matched to a gene: 6. Germline CDR1 reads SGHNT; CDR2 reads YYREEE (reference sequence). This CDR3 spans 15 amino acids. The CDR3 DNA reads as TGTGCCAGCAGCCTGAGGAGCGGGGGCTACAATGAGCAGTTCTTC. This sequence encodes CASSLRSGGYNEQFF. Looking up the rest from reference TRBV5-4 and TRBJ2-1 gives the full variable domain: ETGVTQSPTHLIKTRGQQVTLRCSSQSGHNTVSWYQQALGQGPQFIFQYYREEENGRGNFPPRFSGLQFPNYSSELNVNALELDDSALYLCASSLRSGGYNEQFFGPGTRLTVL.

The rearrangement joins TRBV5-3 to TRBJ1-2, with a weak D call TRBD1 (5 bases). TRBV5-3 is reported as an ORF; its role is uncertain. The germline V and J ends were trimmed by 5 bases and 4 bases, with 15 bases remaining between them. CDR3 length: 14 residues. The CDR3 region is CARRVWGTGYGYTF. The CDR3 nucleotides are TGTGCCAGAAGGGTTTGGGGCACGGGCTATGGCTACACCTTC.

This chain joins TRBV6-5 and TRBJ2-1; 7 bases match TRBD2. This CDR3 region has 15 residues. Trimming cost V 5 bases and J 0 bases; bases outside gene matches: 4. Germline CDR1 MNHEY, CDR2 SVGAGI. The CDR3 DNA sequence: TGTGCCAGCAGTCCCCAGCGGGGCTCCTACAATGAGCAGTTCTTC. It yields the protein CASSPQRGSYNEQFF.

As to this clone: This sample also contains other DNA sequences that code for the same CDR3. The rearrangement uses TRBV18 and TRBJ1-2; TRBD1 agrees at 11 bases. The germline gives CDR1 KGHSH, CDR2 LQKENI. This CDR3 region has 15 residues. Trimming took 0 bases from V and 6 from J; bases not matched to a gene: 3. The CDR3 nucleotides read TGTGCCAGCTCACCACCGGGACAGGGGGAACATGGCTACACCTTC. Protein product: CASSPPGQGEHGYTF.

The V and J genes are TRBV9 and TRBJ2-3; possible D gene TRBD1, 6 bases. The CDR3 covers 15 residues. CDR1 and CDR2 from the germline V gene are SGDLS and YYNGEE. V lost 5 bases to trimming and J lost 6 bases, with 19 bases between them. The CDR3 sequence is CASSVTGRDADTQYF. The CDR3 coding sequence is TGTGCCAGCAGTGTGACAGGCAGGGACGCCGATACGCAGTATTTT.

The rearrangement links TRBV6-5 to TRBJ1-2, with 7 bases matching TRBD1. Germline loops: CDR1 MNHEY, CDR2 SVGAGI. V dropped 7 bases and J dropped 7; count of bases not matched to a gene: 15. The CDR3 is made up of 15 amino acids. CDR3 DNA: TGTGCCAGCATCGAGGGGGCAGGGGTGCTTTTTGGCTACACCTTC. Translated, it gives CASIEGAGVLFGYTF.

The chain combines TRBV6-5 with TRBJ2-1; 10 nucleotides agree with TRBD2. The germline CDR1 and CDR2 sequences are MNHEY and SVGAGI. CDR3 length: 15 amino acids. V shed 4 bases and J 3 bases; nucleotides not matched to a gene: 3. Here the CDR3 reads CASSLAGGGYNEQFF. The CDR3 DNA follows: TGTGCCAGCAGTTTAGCGGGGGGCGGCTACAATGAGCAGTTCTTC.

V and J are TRBV3-1 (or the pseudogene TRBV3-2) and TRBJ2-7; TRBD2 is a possible D gene (5 bases). Trimming shortened V by 0 bases and J by 7 bases, and 13 bases separated the two germline ends. CDR1 and CDR2 (germline): LGHDT, YNNKEL (reference sequence). CDR3 size: 14 residues. CDR3 loop: CASSQDWRVGEQYF. The CDR3 DNA sequence: TGTGCCAGCAGCCAAGATTGGCGGGTCGGGGAGCAGTACTTC.

CDR3 sequence: CAWSADRGRGELFF. The DNA for the CDR3 is TGTGCCTGGAGCGCGGACAGGGGAAGGGGGGAGCTGTTTTTT. The chain carries TRBV30 and TRBJ2-2; 9 positions agree with TRBD1. The J segment lost 8 bases and the V segment lost 3 bases, leaving 7 bases of the junction unmatched. The V gene's germline CDR1 is GTSNPN and CDR2 SVGIG (reference sequence). The CDR3 has 14 residues.

This chain connects TRBV19 to TRBJ1-1; TRBD1 agrees at 8 bases. Germline CDR1 LNHDA, CDR2 SQIVND (reference sequence). The V segment lost 9 bases and the J segment 0 bases; nucleotides outside the gene matches: 3. There are 13 residues in the CDR3. The DNA for the CDR3 is TGTGCCAGCTCGGACAGGGTGAACACTGAAGCTTTCTTT. It translates to CASSDRVNTEAFF.

The chain has TRBV27 and TRBJ2-1; D call uncertain. The ends were cut back, 3 bases at V and 5 bases at J, with 8 bases in the middle. The CDR3 contains 13 residues. Germline values: CDR1 MNHEY, CDR2 SMNVEV (reference sequence). The CDR3 sequence is CASSFNYDNEQFF. Written as DNA, the CDR3 is TGTGCCAGCAGTTTTAACTACGACAATGAGCAGTTCTTC.

The chain couples TRBV5-1 to TRBJ1-2; 7 bases are a match to TRBD1. Germline CDR1 reads SGHRS; CDR2 reads YFSETQ. J was trimmed by 5 bases and V by 2 bases; bases with no gene match: 3. The CDR3 totals 13 residues. The CDR3 protein is CASSLGTEYGYTF. The CDR3 DNA sequence: TGCGCCAGCAGCTTAGGGACAGAGTATGGCTACACCTTC.

CDR3 nucleotides: TGTGCCAGCAGCCAAGCTTTCAGGATCGGCGAGCAGTACTTC. Translation: CASSQAFRIGEQYF. This chain joins TRBV14 and TRBJ2-7; no firm D call. The ends were cut back, 1 base at V and 6 bases at J, with 13 bases in the middle. Germline CDR1 SGHDN, CDR2 FVKESK. There are 14 residues in the CDR3.

This clone was counted many times. The chain employs TRBV23-1 and TRBJ1-3; 7 bases map to TRBD1. TRBV23-1 is treated as an ORF (open reading frame) with a function not yet certain. This CDR3 has 15 residues. J gave up 4 bases and V 3 bases, and 6 bases lay outside the gene matches. Here the CDR3 reads CASSHSTGDGNTIYF. CDR3 nucleotides: TGCGCCAGCAGTCATTCTACAGGGGACGGAAACACCATATATTTT.

In this sample, this clone turned up many times. V gene TRBV6-1 combines with J gene TRBJ1-5, with 9 bases matching TRBD1. The CDR3 loop spans 17 amino acids. The germline gives CDR1 MNHNS, CDR2 SASEGT. The V segment lost 3 bases and the J segment 0 bases; nucleotides outside the gene matches: 6. The CDR3 protein is CASSDFGTGISNQPQHF. The DNA of the CDR3 is TGTGCCAGCAGTGATTTCGGGACAGGGATTAGCAATCAGCCCCAGCATTTT.

V usage is TRBV5-1 and J usage is TRBJ2-1; the D gene is possibly TRBD2 (6 bases). The CDR3 is 15 residues long. V was trimmed by 7 bases and J by 0 bases, leaving 14 bases between them. The germline gives CDR1 SGHRS, CDR2 YFSETQ. The DNA for the CDR3 is TGCGCCAGCGTCGAGGCGGGAAGCTCCTACAATGAGCAGTTCTTC. Its translation is CASVEAGSSYNEQFF.

The V gene is TRBV3-1 (or the pseudogene TRBV3-2), the J gene TRBJ1-2, with 8 bases matching TRBD1. The CDR3 totals 17 residues. V lost 0 bases and J lost 2; bases outside the gene matches: 8. The germline CDR1 and CDR2 sequences are LGHDT and YNNKEL (reference sequence). CDR3 nucleotide sequence: TGTGCCAGCAGCCAAGACCACGGACAGGGACGAAACTATGGCTACACCTTC. Translation: CASSQDHGQGRNYGYTF.